This T cell receptor beta chain comes out of a study of cytomegalovirus exposure and HLA in healthy donors. V dropped 6 bases and J dropped 8; count of bases not matched to a gene: 27. Looked up from germline, CDR1 is MDHEN and CDR2 is SYDVKM. This CDR3 region has 22 residues. The PCR used 60 Vbeta and 13 Jbeta primers. Generated by immunoSEQ multiplex PCR, the TCRdb table keeps only in-frame clones and is missing some. Altogether about 69,000 clones are present, roughly 76% being singletons, with the ten largest covering under 3.5%. Donors sampled were nominally healthy, though unrecorded immune exposures were likely.

The source material was PBMCs. This chain uses TRBV28 with TRBJ1-6; 11 positions match TRBD1. This sequence was found in a man younger than 35 in good health and CMV-seronegative. Written as DNA, the CDR3 is TGTGCCAGCAGCCACCCCCGGGGACAGGGGGGATTCACCCCATTTTCCCATTCACCCCTCCACTTT. This codes for CASSHPRGQGGFTPFSHSPLHF.